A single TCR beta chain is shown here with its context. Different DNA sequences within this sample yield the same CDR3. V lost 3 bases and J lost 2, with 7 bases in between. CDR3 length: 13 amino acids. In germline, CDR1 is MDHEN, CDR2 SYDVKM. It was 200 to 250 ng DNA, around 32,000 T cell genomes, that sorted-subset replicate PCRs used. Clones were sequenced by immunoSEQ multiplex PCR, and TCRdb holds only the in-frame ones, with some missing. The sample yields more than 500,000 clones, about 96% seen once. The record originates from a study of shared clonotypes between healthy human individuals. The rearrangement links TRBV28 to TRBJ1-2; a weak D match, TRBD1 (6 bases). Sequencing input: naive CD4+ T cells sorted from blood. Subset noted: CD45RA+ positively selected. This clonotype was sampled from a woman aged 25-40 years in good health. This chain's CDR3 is CASSFGQNYGYTF. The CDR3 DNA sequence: TGTGCCAGCAGTTTTGGACAGAACTATGGCTACACCTTC.